These 14 T cell receptor beta chains were sequenced from one sample in a study of T cell repertoires in cytomegalovirus infection. TCRdb used MiXCR to reprocess the reads, holding one entry per CDR3 protein. The top ten clones hold roughly 10% of a sample with approximately 500,000 distinct CDR3 sequences, 10% to 12% of them seen once. Sequencing was done on a sample of PBMCs. These receptors originate from a human donor in good health (CMV status not recorded). Some clones in this sample may be carry-over from other donors' samples.

This clonotype was counted ten times or more. The rearrangement joins TRBV18 to TRBJ2-7; D remains unclear. The CDR3 contains 12 residues. V was pared by 6 bases and J by 5 bases, with 11 bases between. Germline CDR1 KGHSH, CDR2 LQKENI. This chain's CDR3 is CASSLNYNEQYF. Here the CDR3 DNA reads TGTGCCAGCTCGCTCAATTATAACGAGCAGTACTTC.

The V and J genes are TRBV20-1 and TRBJ1-2; 7 nucleotides match TRBD1. After removal of 6 bases from V and 8 bases from J, the junction contained 9 bases not matched to a gene. Germline V gives CDR1 DFQATT, CDR2 SNEGSKA (reference sequence). The CDR3 is made up of 12 amino acids. The CDR3, as DNA: TGCAGTGCCAAGTTACAGGGGCAAGGCTACACCTTC. Translating it yields CSAKLQGQGYTF.

This clonotype was detected only a few times. V usage is TRBV19 and J usage is TRBJ2-1; TRBD2 agrees at 8 bases. Germline V gene lookup returns CDR1 LNHDA and CDR2 SQIVND (reference sequence). CDR3 length equals 15 residues. Losses at the gene ends were 2 bases for V and 4 bases for J; bases not matched to a gene: 4. The CDR3 DNA follows: TGTGCCAGTAGTATAACAGCGGGAGAGTACAATGAGCAGTTCTTC. Translating gives CASSITAGEYNEQFF.

This clonotype has ten or more counts. The chain recombines TRBV6-2 or TRBV6-3 with TRBJ2-3; TRBD2 matches 10 bases. CDR1 is MNHEY and CDR2 is SVGEGT in the germline V gene. The CDR3 contains 12 residues. V lost 5 bases, J lost 9 bases, and 2 bases stayed unmatched. The CDR3 DNA reads as TGTGCCAGCAGTGGGACTAGCGTCACGCAGTATTTT. The encoded protein is CASSGTSVTQYF.

In its sample, this clonotype was seen many times. J is TRBJ2-1 and V is TRBV7-9; 10 bases match TRBD2. Unmatched junction bases numbered 1, after V lost 5 bases and J lost 0 bases. This CDR3 spans 15 amino acids. Per germline, CDR1 SEHNR and CDR2 FQNEAQ (reference sequence). CDR3 coding DNA: TGTGCCAGCAGCCCTAGCGGGAGCTCCTACAATGAGCAGTTCTTC. This encodes CASSPSGSSYNEQFF.

This clonotype was seen a handful of times. The chain combines TRBV20-1 with TRBJ2-1, with TRBD2 matching over 10 bases. This CDR3 region has 13 residues. Unmatched junction bases numbered 9, after V lost 7 bases and J lost 9 bases. The germline V gene has CDR1 DFQATT and CDR2 SNEGSKA (reference sequence). DNA of the CDR3: TGCAGTGGTCAGCGGGAGGGCCGGGGTGAGCAGTTCTTC. Translation: CSGQREGRGEQFF.

The chain has TRBV7-3 and TRBJ2-3; D perhaps matches TRBD1 (6 bases). The CDR3 loop spans 16 amino acids. The V end lost 5 bases, the J end lost 4 bases, and 19 bases lay between the germline ends. Germline V gene data show CDR1 as SGHTA and CDR2 as FQGTGA. The CDR3 here is CASSPGTHVKADTQYF. The CDR3 coding sequence is TGTGCCAGCAGCCCAGGGACACACGTAAAGGCAGATACGCAGTATTTT.

This clonotype was counted ten times or more. The chain is built from TRBV6-1 and TRBJ2-5; TRBD1 might be the D (5 bases). The CDR3 is made up of 13 amino acids. In germline, CDR1 is MNHNS, CDR2 SASEGT. V lost 8 bases to trimming and J lost 2 bases, with 12 bases between them. The CDR3 here is CASAGLDQETQYF. For the CDR3, the DNA is TGTGCCAGCGCAGGGCTAGATCAAGAGACCCAGTACTTC.

This clonotype was observed at least ten times. This chain links TRBV6-5 with TRBJ2-7, with 9 bases matching TRBD1. The J segment lost 6 bases and the V segment lost 10 bases, leaving 13 bases of the junction unmatched. Germline CDR1 reads MNHEY; CDR2 reads SVGAGI. CDR3 length equals 14 residues. The CDR3 reads CATRTGTGNLEQYF. As DNA, the CDR3 is TGTGCCACACGGACCGGGACAGGGAATCTCGAGCAGTACTTC.

This clonotype was counted at least ten times. The chain uses TRBV10-3 and TRBJ2-1; 12 positions match TRBD2. From germline, CDR1 is ENHRY and CDR2 SYGVKD. CDR3 length equals 16 residues. J lost 8 bases, V lost 1 base, and 6 bases had no gene match. The CDR3 spells CAISELETSGRYEQFF. The DNA for the CDR3 is TGTGCCATCAGTGAGTTAGAAACTAGCGGGAGGTATGAGCAGTTCTTC.

Ten or more counts support this clonotype. The chain uses TRBV6-1 and TRBJ1-1; TRBD1 matches 7 bases. This CDR3 has 14 residues. The ends lost 10 bases at V and 4 bases at J; junction bases unmatched: 12. Germline CDR1 is MNHNS and CDR2 is SASEGT. CDR3 DNA: TGTGCCACCTTTTTCCCAGGGGGGCCCACTGAAGCTTTCTTT. Encoded protein: CATFFPGGPTEAFF.

This clonotype was counted many times. The rearrangement joins TRBV11-2 to TRBJ1-5; weak D call: TRBD1 (5 bases). The CDR3 length is 17 residues. Germline lookup yields CDR1 SGHAT and CDR2 FQNNGV. The V gene lost 1 base and the J gene lost 1 base, with 14 bases spanning the gap. The chain's CDR3 is CASSLGQGGLSNQPQHF. The CDR3 region has the DNA TGTGCCAGCAGCTTAGGCCAGGGAGGGCTGAGCAATCAGCCCCAGCATTTT. Looking up the rest from reference TRBV11-2 and TRBJ1-5 gives the full variable domain: EAGVAQSPRYKIIEKRQSVAFWCNPISGHATLYWYQQILGQGPKLLIQFQNNGVVDDSQLPKDRFSAERLKGVDSTLKIQPAKLEDSAVYLCASSLGQGGLSNQPQHFGDGTRLSIL.

This clonotype was recorded at least ten times. V usage is TRBV7-8 and J usage is TRBJ1-5, with a possible D match to TRBD1 (6 bases). Germline loops: CDR1 SGHVS, CDR2 FQNEAQ. The CDR3 extends over 18 amino acids. V was cut by 3 bases and J by 3 bases, with 21 bases left in between. CDR3 sequence (DNA): TGTGCCAGCAGCTTGACAGGAGGGTTTGTATATGACAATCAGCCCCAGCATTTT. Its protein is CASSLTGGFVYDNQPQHF.

This clonotype was counted only a few times. This rearrangement joins TRBV6-6 to TRBJ2-7; unclear D gene. The CDR3 totals 10 residues. V lost 2 bases to trimming and J lost 7 bases, with 3 bases between them. Germline assignment: CDR1 MNHNY and CDR2 SVGAGI (reference sequence). The CDR3 DNA reads TGTGCCAGCAGTTACACTGAGCAGTACTTC. Translated, it gives CASSYTEQYF.